The 19 T cell receptor beta chains below all came from one sample that was sequenced in a study of OX40 agonist ivuxolimab in advanced cancers. The data were produced by immunoSEQ multiplex PCR, yet TCRdb's version contains in-frame clones alone and is incomplete. The sample lists 57,000 or so clones; about 89% were seen once. The sequenced sample was CD4+ or CD8+ T cells sorted from blood, obtained in a trial of the OX40 agonist ivuxolimab. These receptors all come from an adult with an advanced solid tumor such as melanoma, head and neck, liver or kidney cancer.

The gene calls are TRBV7-6 and TRBJ2-2, with D perhaps matching TRBD2 (5 bases). V was cut by 2 bases and J by 1 base, with 14 bases left in between. The CDR3 is 17 residues long. From germline, CDR1 is SGHVS and CDR2 FNYEAQ. The CDR3 loop is CASSLFPGGMNTGELFF. Here the CDR3 DNA reads TGTGCCAGCAGCTTATTCCCCGGAGGAATGAACACCGGGGAGCTGTTTTTT.

The chain is built from TRBV12-5 and TRBJ2-2; no reliable D call. Germline V lookup: CDR1 LGHNT, CDR2 FRNRAP. The CDR3 has 12 amino acids. The V end was cut by 5 bases, the J end by 4 bases, with 5 bases between. The CDR3, as DNA: TGTGCTAGTGGTCCCTCCACCGGGGAGCTGTTTTTT. Protein sequence: CASGPSTGELFF.

This clone appeared a single time. V gene TRBV7-2 combines with J gene TRBJ2-7; 11 nucleotides align to TRBD2. The CDR3 has 14 residues. V lost 5 bases to trimming and J lost 7 bases; unmatched junction nucleotides: 7. Germline V CDR1 and CDR2: SGHTA, FQGNSA. The CDR3 DNA is TGTGCCAGCAGCATACTAGCGGGAGTGGGTGAGCAGTACTTC. Its protein is CASSILAGVGEQYF.

CDR3 residues: CASSYLGGLAGADTQYF. CDR3 in DNA: TGTGCCAGCAGCTATCTAGGGGGACTAGCGGGAGCAGATACGCAGTATTTT. The V gene is TRBV7-3, the J gene TRBJ2-3, with 14 nucleotides matching TRBD2. The CDR3 totals 17 residues. The V and J ends lost 4 bases and 4 bases, in that order; junction bases with no gene match: 7. Germline V lookup: CDR1 SGHTA, CDR2 FQGTGA.

Concerning this clone: At one of its ends the junction is not consistent with the germline gene, which may arise from a read error. The V gene is TRBV4-2, the J gene TRBJ1-2; D is undetermined. Germline assignment: CDR1 LGHNA and CDR2 YNFKEQ. This CDR3 is 13 amino acids long. The CDR3 sequence is CASTQGGNYGYTF. CDR3 coding DNA: TGTGCCAGCACCCAAGGAGGGAACTATGGCTACACCTTC.

CDR3 coding DNA: TGTGCCAGCAGCCAAGAGCTCCCGGACTCGATAAAATACAATGAGCAGTTCTTC. It translates to CASSQELPDSIKYNEQFF. This chain joins TRBV14 and TRBJ2-1; TRBD2 might be the D (5 bases). The CDR3 extends over 18 amino acids. V was clipped by 0 bases and J by 4 bases, with 19 bases between them. Germline CDR1 SGHDN, CDR2 FVKESK.

CDR3 coding DNA: TGTGCCAGCAGCTCGACTGACAGGGGGTACACCTTC. This gives the protein CASSSTDRGYTF. The rearrangement links TRBV28 to TRBJ1-2; 9 positions agree with TRBD1. CDR3 size: 12 residues. The V and J ends lost 6 bases and 11 bases, in that order; junction bases with no gene match: 7. CDR1 is MDHEN, CDR2 SYDVKM, per germline.

The chain is built from TRBV5-1 and TRBJ2-2; TRBD2 aligns across 7 bases. This CDR3 region has 16 residues. Losses at the gene ends were 3 bases for V and 4 bases for J; bases not matched to a gene: 9. CDR1 and CDR2 (germline): SGHRS, YFSETQ. CDR3 loop: CASSSGLTSSTGELFF. As DNA, the CDR3 is TGCGCCAGCAGCTCGGGACTAACCTCGAGCACCGGGGAGCTGTTTTTT.

The chain carries TRBV11-2 and TRBJ2-5; either TRBD1 or TRBD2 may supply D (5 bases each). From germline, CDR1 is SGHAT and CDR2 FQNNGV. With 6 bases removed from V and 4 bases from J, the gap between germline ends came to 15 bases. There are 14 residues in the CDR3. As DNA, the CDR3 is TGTGCCAGCAGTCAAGGGACCACCCGAGAGACCCAGTACTTC. This gives the protein CASSQGTTRETQYF.

This chain connects TRBV19 to TRBJ2-1; 9 bases are a match to TRBD1. Trimming at V came to 5 bases and at J to 4 bases, leaving 9 bases not matched to a gene. Germline lookup yields CDR1 LNHDA and CDR2 SQIVND (reference sequence). The CDR3 length is 16 residues. CDR3 DNA: TGTGCCAGTAGTCCCCGGGACAGGGTAAGGTACAATGAGCAGTTCTTC. This gives the protein CASSPRDRVRYNEQFF.

V is TRBV4-1 and J is TRBJ2-3, with 9 bases aligning to TRBD2. There are 17 residues in the CDR3. Germline V CDR1 and CDR2: MGHRA, YSYEKL. With 1 base clipped from V and 8 bases from J, the junction kept 13 bases outside the gene matches. For the CDR3, the DNA is TGCGCCAGCAGCCAAGGGGGTCGCGGGAGGGCCGGGGGTACGCAGTATTTT. It yields the protein CASSQGGRGRAGGTQYF.

V gene TRBV5-5 combines with J gene TRBJ1-1; D is undetermined. CDR1 is SGHKS and CDR2 is YYEKEE in the germline V gene (reference sequence). Trimming took off 7 bases at V and 4 bases at J, with 14 bases between the two ends. This CDR3 has 13 residues. The chain's CDR3 is CASVPEEGTEAFF. The CDR3, as DNA: TGTGCCAGCGTCCCCGAGGAGGGCACTGAAGCTTTCTTT. Variable domain in full (rest from reference TRBV5-5 and TRBJ1-1): DAGVTQSPTHLIKTRGQQVTLRCSPISGHKSVSWYQQVLGQGPQFIFQYYEKEERGRGNFPDRFSARQFPNYSSELNVNALLLGDSALYLCASVPEEGTEAFFGQGTRLTVV.

In DNA, the CDR3 is TGTGCCAGCAGCCAAAGACCCGGAATAGCGGGGGAGGACAATGAGCAGTTCTTC. This gives the protein CASSQRPGIAGEDNEQFF. This sequence joins TRBV4-2 and TRBJ2-1; 9 nucleotides align to TRBD2. V was pared by 2 bases and J by 5 bases, with 13 bases of the junction left unmatched. The V gene's germline CDR1 is LGHNA and CDR2 YNFKEQ. The CDR3 covers 18 residues.

The rearrangement joins TRBV7-9 to TRBJ2-2; D is undetermined. Germline lookup yields CDR1 SEHNR and CDR2 FQNEAQ (reference sequence). Deletions cut 2 bases from V and 5 bases from J, with 9 bases between. The CDR3 is 14 residues long. CDR3 coding DNA: TGTGCCAGCAGCTTAAGTGGTGGGACCGGGGAGCTGTTTTTT. Encoded protein: CASSLSGGTGELFF. Complete variable domain (other parts from reference TRBV7-9 and TRBJ2-2): DTGVSQNPRHKITKRGQNVTFRCDPISEHNRLYWYRQTLGQGPEFLTYFQNEAQLEKSRLLSDRFSAERPKGSFSTLEIQRTEQGDSAMYLCASSLSGGTGELFFGEGSRLTVL.

This clone was recorded only once. The chain uses TRBV6-6 and TRBJ2-4; 10 nucleotides align to TRBD1. The CDR3 extends over 14 amino acids. CDR1 is MNHNY, CDR2 SVGAGI, per germline (reference sequence). V gave up 6 bases and J gave up 8 bases; unmatched junction bases: 7. DNA for the CDR3: TGTGCCAGCAGCAATTTTGGACAGGGGGACATTCAGTACTTC. Its protein is CASSNFGQGDIQYF.

The chain links TRBV20-1 to TRBJ2-7, with 9 bases fitting TRBD1. V was clipped by 7 bases and J by 4 bases; unmatched bases: 2. From germline, CDR1 is DFQATT and CDR2 SNEGSKA (reference sequence). The CDR3 extends over 11 amino acids. The DNA of the CDR3 is TGCAGTGGACAGGGGGGGTACGAGCAGTACTTC. Protein sequence: CSGQGGYEQYF.

This clone came up once. The V gene is TRBV7-9, the J gene TRBJ1-2; TRBD1 matches 9 bases. CDR1 and CDR2 from the germline V gene are SEHNR and FQNEAQ (reference sequence). The CDR3 totals 16 residues. The junction had 7 bases not matched to a gene; V was cut back by 1 base and J by 4 bases. The chain's CDR3 is CASSLGAGQGLYGYTF. The CDR3 DNA is TGTGCCAGCAGCTTAGGGGCGGGACAGGGTCTCTATGGCTACACCTTC.

CDR3 nucleotides: TGTGCCAGCAGCTTTGGGACAGGGGGCATCTATGGCTACACCTTC. Its protein product is CASSFGTGGIYGYTF. The chain joins TRBV5-4 to TRBJ1-2; TRBD1 aligns across 12 bases. V gave up 2 bases and J gave up 4 bases; unmatched junction bases: 3. Germline CDR1 reads SGHNT; CDR2 reads YYREEE (reference sequence). The CDR3 loop spans 15 amino acids.

This chain joins TRBV5-4 and TRBJ1-2, with 7 bases that match TRBD1. The trim removed 4 bases at V and 7 bases at J, leaving 4 bases unmatched. Germline V gene data show CDR1 as SGHNT and CDR2 as YYREEE (reference sequence). CDR3 size: 12 residues. The CDR3 DNA reads TGTGCCAGCAGCCCGGACAGGTTTGGCTACACCTTC. It translates to CASSPDRFGYTF.